This T cell receptor beta chain was captured by sequencing in a study of molecular identifiers for immune sequencing clone quantification. V was cut by 9 bases and J by 0 bases, with 15 bases left in between. The CDR3 length is 15 residues. To note about this clonotype: A clone one base away is much larger, so this may be a read error.

TCRdb reprocessed the PCR reads via MiXCR and lists one record per CDR3 protein. This sample has fewer than 350,000 distinct CDR3 sequences, with about 22% found just once. The sample consisted of naive CD8+ T cells from blood, with Jurkat cell RNA spiked in. Subset indicated: FACS-sorted CD8+CD4-CCR7+CD45RA+ naive T cells. This chain connects TRBV5-3 to TRBJ2-2; D not resolved. TRBV5-3 is an ORF, with its function uncertain. This TCR derives from a human donor in good health. Some libraries in this study had Jurkat cell RNA spiked in. The CDR3 spells CANSQKPANTGELFF. The CDR3 DNA is TGTGCCAACAGCCAGAAACCAGCGAACACCGGGGAGCTGTTTTTT.